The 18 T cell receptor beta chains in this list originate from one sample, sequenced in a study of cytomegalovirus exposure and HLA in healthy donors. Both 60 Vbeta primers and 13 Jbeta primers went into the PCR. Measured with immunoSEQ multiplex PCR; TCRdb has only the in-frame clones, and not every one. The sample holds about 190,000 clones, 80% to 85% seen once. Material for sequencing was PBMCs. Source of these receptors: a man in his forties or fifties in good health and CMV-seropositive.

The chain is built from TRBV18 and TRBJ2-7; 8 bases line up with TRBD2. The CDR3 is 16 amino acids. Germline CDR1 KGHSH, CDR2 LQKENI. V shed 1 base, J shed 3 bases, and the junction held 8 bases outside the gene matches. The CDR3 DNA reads TGTGCCAGCTCACCACGTGAGGGACTAGTTTACTACGAGCAGTACTTC. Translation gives CASSPREGLVYYEQYF.

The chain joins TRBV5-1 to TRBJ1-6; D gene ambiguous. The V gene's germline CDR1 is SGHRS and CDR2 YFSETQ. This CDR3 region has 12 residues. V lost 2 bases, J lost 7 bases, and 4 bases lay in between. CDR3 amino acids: CASSFPNSPLHF. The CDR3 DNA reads TGCGCCAGCAGCTTTCCGAATTCACCCCTCCACTTT.

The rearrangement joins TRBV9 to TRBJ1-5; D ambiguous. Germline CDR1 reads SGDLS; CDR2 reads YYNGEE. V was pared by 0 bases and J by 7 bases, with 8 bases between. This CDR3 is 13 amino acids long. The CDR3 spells CASSVAAGQPQHF. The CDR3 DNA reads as TGTGCCAGCAGCGTAGCCGCGGGGCAGCCCCAGCATTTT.

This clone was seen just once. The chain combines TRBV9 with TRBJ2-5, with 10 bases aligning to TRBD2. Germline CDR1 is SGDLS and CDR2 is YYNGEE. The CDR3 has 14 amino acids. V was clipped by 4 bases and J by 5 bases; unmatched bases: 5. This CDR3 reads CASSPSGGEETQYF. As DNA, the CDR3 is TGTGCCAGCAGCCCTAGCGGGGGAGAGGAGACCCAGTACTTC.

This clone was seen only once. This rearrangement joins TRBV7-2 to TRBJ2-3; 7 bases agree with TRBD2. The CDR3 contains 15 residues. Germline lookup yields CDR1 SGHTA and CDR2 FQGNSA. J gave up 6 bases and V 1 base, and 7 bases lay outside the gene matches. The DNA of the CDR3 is TGTGCCAGCAGCTTAGGGCTAGCGGCTATGGATACGCAGTATTTT. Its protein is CASSLGLAAMDTQYF.

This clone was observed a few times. This CDR3 reads CASSFTGDTEAFF. In nucleotides, the CDR3 is TGTGCCAGCAGCTTTACAGGGGACACTGAAGCTTTCTTT. V and J are TRBV7-3 and TRBJ1-1; 7 bases agree with TRBD1. The germline gives CDR1 SGHTA, CDR2 FQGTGA. The CDR3 runs to 13 residues. Trimming removed 3 bases from V and 3 bases from J; junction bases left unmatched: 1.

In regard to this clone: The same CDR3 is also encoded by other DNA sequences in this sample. The CDR3 sequence is CASSYPGTGGNTIYF. The CDR3 DNA reads TGTGCCAGCAGCTATCCCGGGACAGGGGGAAACACCATATATTTT. The rearrangement joins TRBV5-6 to TRBJ1-3, with TRBD1 identical over 9 bases. V shed 3 bases, J shed 4 bases, and the junction held 5 bases outside the gene matches. Germline V gene data show CDR1 as SGHDT and CDR2 as YYEEEE. This CDR3 is built from 15 residues.

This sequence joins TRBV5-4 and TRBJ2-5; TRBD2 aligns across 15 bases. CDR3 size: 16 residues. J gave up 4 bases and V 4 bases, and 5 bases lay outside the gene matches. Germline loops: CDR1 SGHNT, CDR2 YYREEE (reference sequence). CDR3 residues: CASSPGLAGGLETQYF. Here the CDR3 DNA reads TGTGCCAGCAGCCCAGGACTAGCGGGGGGGCTAGAGACCCAGTACTTC.

Written as DNA, the CDR3 is TGTGCCAGCAGGGCACAGGCAACTAATGAAAAACTGTTTTTT. It specifies CASRAQATNEKLFF. V gene TRBV27 combines with J gene TRBJ1-4, with a weak D call TRBD1 (5 bases). Between the trimmed V and J ends, which lost 6 bases and 0 bases, there was a span of 8 bases. The CDR3 length is 14 residues. CDR1 and CDR2 from the germline V gene are MNHEY and SMNVEV (reference sequence).

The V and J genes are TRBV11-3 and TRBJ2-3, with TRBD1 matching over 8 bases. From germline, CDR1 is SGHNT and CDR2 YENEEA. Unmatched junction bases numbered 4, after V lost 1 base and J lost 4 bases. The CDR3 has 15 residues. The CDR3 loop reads CASSLASGGSDTQYF. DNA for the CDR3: TGTGCCAGCAGCTTAGCTTCAGGGGGCTCAGATACGCAGTATTTT.

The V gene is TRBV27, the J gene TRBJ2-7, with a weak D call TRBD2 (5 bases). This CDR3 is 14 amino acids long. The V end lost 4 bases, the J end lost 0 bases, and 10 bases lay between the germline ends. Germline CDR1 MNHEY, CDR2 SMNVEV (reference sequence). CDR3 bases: TGTGCCAGCAGTTACCGGGGAAGCTCCTACGAGCAGTACTTC. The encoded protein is CASSYRGSSYEQYF.

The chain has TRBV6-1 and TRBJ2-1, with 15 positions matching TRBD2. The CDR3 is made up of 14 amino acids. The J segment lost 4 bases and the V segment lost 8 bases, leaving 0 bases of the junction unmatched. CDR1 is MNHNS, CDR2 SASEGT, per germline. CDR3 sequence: CASGTSGGYNEQFF. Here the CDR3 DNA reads TGTGCCAGCGGGACTAGCGGGGGGTACAATGAGCAGTTCTTC.

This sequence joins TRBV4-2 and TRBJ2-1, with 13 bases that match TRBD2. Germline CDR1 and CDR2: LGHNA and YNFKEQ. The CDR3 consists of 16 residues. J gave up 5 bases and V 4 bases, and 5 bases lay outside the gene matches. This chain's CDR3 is CASSRRLAGGDNEQFF. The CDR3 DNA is TGTGCCAGCAGCCGCCGACTAGCGGGGGGAGACAATGAGCAGTTCTTC.

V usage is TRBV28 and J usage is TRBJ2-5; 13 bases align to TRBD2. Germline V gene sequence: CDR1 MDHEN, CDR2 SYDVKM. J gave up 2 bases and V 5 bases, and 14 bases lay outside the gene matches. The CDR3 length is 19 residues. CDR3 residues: CASSIMTSGGRLLQETQYF. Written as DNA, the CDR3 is TGTGCCAGCAGTATCATGACTAGCGGGGGGCGACTGTTACAAGAGACCCAGTACTTC. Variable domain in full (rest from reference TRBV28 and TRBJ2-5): DVKVTQSSRYLVKRTGEKVFLECVQDMDHENMFWYRQDPGLGLRLIYFSYDVKMKEKGDIPEGYSVSREKKERFSLILESASTNQTSMYLCASSIMTSGGRLLQETQYFGPGTRLLVL.

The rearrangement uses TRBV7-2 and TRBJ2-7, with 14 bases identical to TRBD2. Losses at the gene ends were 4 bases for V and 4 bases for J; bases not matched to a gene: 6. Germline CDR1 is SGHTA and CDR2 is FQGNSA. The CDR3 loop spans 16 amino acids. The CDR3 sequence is CASSSRTSGGRYEQYF. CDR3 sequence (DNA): TGTGCCAGCAGCTCTCGGACTAGCGGGGGGAGATACGAGCAGTACTTC. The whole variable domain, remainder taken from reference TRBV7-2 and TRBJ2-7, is GAGVSQSPSNKVTEKGKDVELRCDPISGHTALYWYRQSLGQGLEFLIYFQGNSAPDKSGLPSDRFSAERTGGSVSTLTIQRTQQEDSAVYLCASSSRTSGGRYEQYFGPGTRLTVT.

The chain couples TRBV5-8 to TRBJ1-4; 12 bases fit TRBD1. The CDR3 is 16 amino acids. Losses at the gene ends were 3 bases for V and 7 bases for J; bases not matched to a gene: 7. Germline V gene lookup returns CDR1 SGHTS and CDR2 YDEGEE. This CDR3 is CASSSGTGGASEKLFF. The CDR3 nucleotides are TGTGCCAGCAGCTCCGGGACAGGGGGCGCCTCTGAAAAACTGTTTTTT.

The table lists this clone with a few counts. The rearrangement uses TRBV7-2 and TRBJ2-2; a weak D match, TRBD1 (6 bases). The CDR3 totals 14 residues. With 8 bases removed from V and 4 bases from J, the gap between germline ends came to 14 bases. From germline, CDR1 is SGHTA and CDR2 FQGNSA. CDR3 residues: CASHKSGATGELFF. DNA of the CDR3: TGTGCCAGCCATAAGTCAGGGGCCACCGGGGAGCTGTTTTTT.

The CDR3 nucleotides read TGTGCCAGCAGTTACGACAGGGTTGAAGGCTACACCTTC. As protein: CASSYDRVEGYTF. The chain couples TRBV6-6 to TRBJ1-2, with 7 bases lining up with TRBD1. J gave up 8 bases and V 2 bases, and 5 bases lay outside the gene matches. Germline V lookup: CDR1 MNHNY, CDR2 SVGAGI (reference sequence). This CDR3 region has 13 residues.